This record concerns one TCR beta chain sequence. The antigen remains unidentified. The data originate from a study of T-cell memory formation after mild COVID-19. The overall study: TCR clusters showed largely donor specificity.

Via MiXCR, TCRdb re-called the 5' RACE reads, giving one row per CDR3 protein. The top ten hold around 2.4% of the sample, which has 120,000 to 150,000 distinct CDR3 sequences, less than 20% seen once. Whole-study findings and limits: Unconfirmed was the SARS-CoV-2 specificity of second-wave clones that peaked on day 37. Later expanders leaned toward CD4+, whereas clones contracting from day 15 to 85 were balanced CD4/CD8.

The V gene's germline CDR1 is SGHRS and CDR2 YFSETQ. The trim removed 4 bases at V and 12 bases at J, leaving 6 bases unmatched. The CDR3 extends over 14 amino acids. This receptor was identified in an adult woman who had mild COVID-19 (a few samples of this study predate the infection). Cell type and time point are not known. The sample was PBMCs or a T cell subset sorted from them (not recorded which). The rearrangement uses TRBV5-1 and TRBJ2-1; 14 nucleotides align to TRBD2. The CDR3 is CASSPSGTSGGQFF. CDR3 bases: TGCGCCAGCAGCCCGTCCGGGACTAGCGGGGGGCAGTTCTTC.